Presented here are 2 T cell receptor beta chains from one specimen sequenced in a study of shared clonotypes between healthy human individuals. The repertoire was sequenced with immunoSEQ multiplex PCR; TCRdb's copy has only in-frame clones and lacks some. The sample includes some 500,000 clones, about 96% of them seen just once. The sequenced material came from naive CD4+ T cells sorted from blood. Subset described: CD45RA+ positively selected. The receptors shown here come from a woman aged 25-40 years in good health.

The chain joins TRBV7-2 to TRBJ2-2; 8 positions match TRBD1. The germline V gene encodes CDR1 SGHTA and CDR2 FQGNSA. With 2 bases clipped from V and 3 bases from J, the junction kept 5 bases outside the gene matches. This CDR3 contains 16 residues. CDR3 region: CASSLQGAHYTGELFF. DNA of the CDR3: TGTGCCAGCAGCTTACAGGGGGCGCATTACACCGGGGAGCTGTTTTTT.

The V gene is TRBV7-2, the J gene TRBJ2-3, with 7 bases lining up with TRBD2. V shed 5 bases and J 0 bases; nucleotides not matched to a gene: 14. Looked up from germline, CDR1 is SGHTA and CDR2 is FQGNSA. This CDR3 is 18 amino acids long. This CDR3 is CASSQRPFSGPSTDTQYF. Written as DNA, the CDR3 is TGTGCCAGCAGCCAGAGGCCCTTTAGCGGGCCAAGCACAGATACGCAGTATTTT.